The rows below give T cell receptor beta chains drawn from one sample of a study of cytomegalovirus exposure and HLA in healthy donors. Using immunoSEQ multiplex PCR, the repertoire was profiled, and TCRdb retains in-frame clones only, with some absent. The data show 120,000 to 150,000 clones, 80% seen once. Sequenced input: PBMCs. These TCRs come from a male donor in good health and CMV-seronegative. Each CDR3 is given with its conserved first and last residue. The order of the fields is D gene, V gene, J gene, clone size, CDR3 protein, CDR3 DNA. A D gene is named only where the DNA matches it firmly. Size is omitted from some rows. Given values are once, few, many or a class for expanded clones.

NA	TRBV30	TRBJ2-1	NA	CAWSGGRLNNEQFF	TGTGCCTGGAGTGGAGGGCGGCTAAACAATGAGCAGTTCTTC
NA	TRBV4-1	TRBJ2-3	NA	CASSQAVGGPTDTQYF	TGCGCCAGCAGCCAAGCCGTCGGCGGGCCGACCGATACGCAGTATTTT
NA	TRBV30	TRBJ1-2	NA	CAADSVGTNYGYTF	TGTGCCGCGGACTCAGTCGGAACTAACTATGGCTACACCTTC
NA	TRBV7-2	TRBJ2-5	NA	CASSQDKKQETQYF	TGTGCCAGCAGTCAAGACAAAAAGCAAGAGACCCAGTACTTC
NA	TRBV5-6	TRBJ2-6	NA	CASSPRASGANVLTF	TGTGCCAGCAGTCCCAGGGCCTCTGGGGCCAACGTCCTGACTTTC
NA	TRBV5-5	TRBJ1-4	NA	CASSLVPNRSEKLFF	TGTGCCAGCAGCTTGGTTCCAAATAGGAGTGAAAAACTGTTTTTT
NA	TRBV5-5	TRBJ2-1	few	CASSLTGGNEQFF	TGTGCCAGCAGCTTGACTGGGGGGAATGAGCAGTTCTTC
NA	TRBV7-3	TRBJ2-1	NA	CASSAPGVREQFF	TGTGCCAGCAGCGCACCGGGAGTTAGGGAGCAGTTCTTC
TRBD2	TRBV11-3	TRBJ2-7	NA	CASSFSSGGTTWEQYF	TGTGCCAGCAGCTTCTCAAGCGGGGGGACGACTTGGGAGCAGTACTTC
NA	TRBV2	TRBJ1-2	NA	CASSATVHGYTF	TGTGCCAGCAGTGCGACAGTTCATGGCTACACCTTC
TRBD2	TRBV9	TRBJ2-1	NA	CASSAGGSNEQFF	TGTGCCAGCTCGGCGGGGGGCAGTAATGAGCAGTTCTTC
TRBD1	TRBV28	TRBJ2-7	NA	CASTQPGGGEQYF	TGTGCCAGCACCCAGCCAGGGGGCGGAGAGCAGTACTTC
NA	TRBV7-2	TRBJ2-5	NA	CASSSSQETQYF	TGTGCCAGCAGCTCCTCCCAAGAGACCCAGTACTTC
NA	TRBV7-9	TRBJ1-1	NA	CASSPRGGFIEAFF	TGTGCCAGCAGCCCTCGTGGGGGGTTCATTGAAGCTTTCTTT
TRBD2	TRBV5-1	TRBJ2-6	NA	CASSWGTILSGANVLTF	TGCGCCAGCAGCTGGGGGACTATTCTCTCTGGGGCCAACGTCCTGACTTTC
NA	TRBV5-5	TRBJ2-2	NA	CASSRAGELFF	TGTGCCAGCAGCCGCGCCGGGGAGCTGTTTTTT
TRBD1	TRBV4-2	TRBJ2-1	few	CASSLQGDRYNEQFF	TGTGCCAGCAGCCTACAGGGGGATCGCTACAATGAGCAGTTCTTC
NA	TRBV7-2	TRBJ1-3	few	CASSLYNSGNTIYF	TGTGCCAGCAGCTTGTACAACTCTGGAAACACCATATATTTT
NA	TRBV5-1	TRBJ1-1	NA	CASSLDRGGVPNTEAFF	TGCGCCAGCAGCTTGGATCGAGGGGGAGTCCCGAACACTGAAGCTTTCTTT
NA	TRBV6-1	TRBJ1-1	few	CASASTVNTEAFF	TGTGCCAGCGCGAGTACAGTTAACACTGAAGCTTTCTTT
TRBD1	TRBV7-2	TRBJ2-1	few	CASSLAAGGSYNEQFF	TGTGCCAGCAGCTTAGCTGCAGGGGGCTCCTACAATGAGCAGTTCTTC
NA	TRBV7-8	TRBJ2-7	NA	CASSSARSAYEQYF	TGTGCCAGCAGCTCCGCTAGATCTGCCTACGAGCAGTACTTC
NA	TRBV5-1	TRBJ2-3	once	CASSLGDSTDTQYF	TGCGCCAGCAGCTTGGGAGATAGCACAGATACGCAGTATTTT
NA	TRBV4-2	TRBJ2-3	NA	CASSHSQGSTDTQYF	TGTGCCAGCAGCCATAGCCAGGGTAGCACAGATACGCAGTATTTT
TRBD2	TRBV18	TRBJ2-3	NA	CASSPRLAGTTDTQYF	TGTGCCAGCTCACCACGGTTAGCGGGGACCACAGATACGCAGTATTTT
TRBD2	TRBV28	TRBJ2-3	NA	CASSLTSVGTDTQYF	TGTGCCAGCAGTTTAACTAGCGTGGGCACAGATACGCAGTATTTT
TRBD1	TRBV7-9	TRBJ2-7	once	CASSFGRGYEQYF	TGTGCCAGCAGCTTCGGCAGGGGGTACGAGCAGTACTTC
NA	TRBV11-1	TRBJ2-6	few	CASSLFPTGVYSGANVLTF	TGTGCCAGCAGCTTATTCCCCACAGGTGTGTACTCTGGGGCCAACGTCCTGACTTTC
NA	TRBV5-4	TRBJ1-1	NA	CASSLPGLVNTEAFF	TGTGCCAGCAGCTTGCCGGGACTGGTGAACACTGAAGCTTTCTTT
NA	TRBV4-2	TRBJ1-5	NA	CASSQEAGKDSQPQHF	TGTGCCAGCAGCCAAGAGGCAGGGAAAGATAGTCAGCCCCAGCATTTT
NA	TRBV6-6	TRBJ1-2	NA	CASNNRLRQVGYGYTF	TGTGCCAGCAACAACAGACTCAGACAGGTTGGCTATGGCTACACCTTC
NA	TRBV7-9	TRBJ1-1	few	CASTPRLRNTEAFF	TGTGCCAGCACGCCTCGACTGCGGAACACTGAAGCTTTCTTT
NA	TRBV11-2	TRBJ2-7	NA	CASSARVAQGGEQYF	TGTGCCAGCAGCGCCCGGGTCGCCCAGGGTGGCGAGCAGTACTTC
TRBD1	TRBV7-3	TRBJ1-1	NA	CASSRTGGETEAFF	TGTGCCAGCAGCCGCACAGGGGGAGAAACTGAAGCTTTCTTT
NA	TRBV7-9	TRBJ2-3	few	CASSSVRNTQYF	TGTGCCAGCAGCTCGGTTCGAAATACGCAGTATTTT
TRBD2	TRBV9	TRBJ2-3	NA	CASSVDSGGPTDTQYF	TGTGCCAGCAGCGTAGATAGCGGGGGCCCCACAGATACGCAGTATTTT
NA	TRBV4-2	TRBJ2-3	NA	CASSQVAAGARIF	NA
TRBD1	TRBV5-4	TRBJ1-2	few	CASSEGTALQEGYTF	TGTGCCAGCAGCGAAGGGACAGCTCTCCAGGAGGGCTACACCTTC
TRBD1	TRBV2	TRBJ1-4	NA	CASLGQGMANEKLFF	TGTGCCAGCTTGGGACAGGGGATGGCTAATGAAAAACTGTTTTTT
NA	TRBV11-3	TRBJ2-2	few	CASSRDFTGELFF	TGTGCCAGCAGCCGTGACTTCACCGGGGAGCTGTTTTTT
TRBD1	TRBV10-3	TRBJ1-3	NA	CAHGDRQSPGNTIYF	TGTGCCCACGGGGACAGGCAGTCTCCTGGAAACACCATATATTTT
TRBD1	TRBV15	TRBJ1-3	NA	CATRGTGGNTIYF	TGTGCCACCAGGGGGACAGGGGGAAACACCATATATTTT
TRBD1	TRBV4-3	TRBJ2-3	NA	CASSQEWTGRTDTQYF	TGCGCCAGCAGCCAAGAATGGACAGGGCGGACAGATACGCAGTATTTT
TRBD2	TRBV6-6	TRBJ2-5	NA	CASRDPAERGRETQYF	TGTGCCAGCAGAGACCCTGCGGAGCGGGGTCGGGAGACCCAGTACTTC
TRBD1	TRBV5-4	TRBJ1-1	NA	CASTPGQGKWGDTEAFF	TGTGCCAGCACCCCCGGACAGGGTAAGTGGGGCGACACTGAAGCTTTCTTT
NA	TRBV5-4	TRBJ2-7	NA	CASSFRGVDGYEQYF	TGTGCCAGCAGCTTCAGGGGGGTGGACGGCTACGAGCAGTACTTC
NA	TRBV7-3	TRBJ1-2	once	CASTNEPGLRYGYTF	TGTGCCAGCACCAACGAACCGGGACTACGGTATGGCTACACCTTC
NA	TRBV4-3	TRBJ2-6	NA	CASSQDFGTTGANVLTF	TGCGCCAGCAGCCAAGATTTTGGCACCACTGGGGCCAACGTCCTGACTTTC
NA	TRBV4-2	TRBJ1-3	NA	CASSQESAGNTIYF	TGTGCCAGCAGCCAAGAATCCGCTGGAAACACCATATATTTT
TRBD1	TRBV5-6	TRBJ2-5	NA	CASSLASGTGARVETQYF	TGTGCCAGCAGCTTGGCCTCCGGGACAGGGGCGCGGGTGGAGACCCAGTACTTC
TRBD1	TRBV6-5	TRBJ2-7	NA	CASTSQGREQYF	TGTGCCAGCACCTCACAGGGGAGAGAGCAGTACTTC
TRBD1	TRBV19	TRBJ2-5	NA	CASSSGSTGDKTQYF	TGTGCCAGTAGTAGCGGATCGACAGGGGACAAGACCCAGTACTTC
NA	TRBV7-9	TRBJ2-1	NA	CASSSSSISYNEQFF	TGTGCCAGCAGTTCGTCTAGCATCTCCTACAATGAGCAGTTCTTC
NA	TRBV2	TRBJ1-1	NA	CASSEVGVNTEAFF	TGTGCCAGCAGTGAGGTGGGCGTGAACACTGAAGCTTTCTTT